The present entry profiles one T cell receptor (beta chain) with its context. The target antigen is unknown. The data were taken from a study of human T cells and chemical hapten exposure. V was pared by 6 bases and J by 5 bases, with 16 bases between. This CDR3 region has 14 residues. The germline gives CDR1 WNHNN, CDR2 SYGVQD (reference sequence). Study results and limitations: No alteration of TCRs above 1 in 1000 frequency was seen with DPC sensitization.

One entry per CDR3 protein results from TCRdb running MiXCR on the RACE reads. The profile covers just over 80,000 distinct CDR3 sequences, with around 10% appearing a single time and roughly 4% taken by the ten largest. Time point reported: patch test 1, 2 weeks after DPC sensitization. Specified treatment: therapeutic diphenylcyclopropenone sensitization with weekly scalp DPC. The chain uses TRBV10-1 and TRBJ1-1, with a weak D call TRBD1 (5 bases). The clonotype comes from a woman between 50 and 59 years old with alopecia areata. Some clones in this sample may be carry-over from other donors' samples. The sample was whole blood, taken in connection with sensitization to the hapten diphenylcyclopropenone (DPC). CDR3 DNA sequence: TGCGCCAGCAGCCTCCAGCCGGGGCGGACTGAAGCTTTCTTT. Translating it yields CASSLQPGRTEAFF.